This record concerns one TCR beta chain sequence. The sample is drawn from a study of blood T cell repertoires in COVID-19. Overall study: Sources were T cells, B-cell-depleted T cells, or PBMCs; the material itself was cDNA or gDNA.

TCRdb's table, derived via immunoSEQ multiplex PCR, lists solely in-frame clones and lacks some. The table shows about 87,000 clones, with approximately 86% occurring only once. CDR1 GTSNPN and CDR2 SVGIG come from the germline V gene (reference sequence). The CDR3 has 15 amino acids. Trimming took off 5 bases at V and 5 bases at J, with 21 bases between the two ends. The TCR was taken from a man aged 40-49 years with acute or convalescent COVID-19. V gene TRBV30 combines with J gene TRBJ2-5; D is unresolved. The source material was peripheral blood. Here the CDR3 reads CAWGVGGSFRETQYF. As DNA, the CDR3 is TGTGCCTGGGGGGTAGGTGGGTCTTTCAGGGAGACCCAGTACTTC. Together with reference TRBV30 and TRBJ2-5, the CDR3 gives the full variable domain: SQTIHQWPATLVQPVGSPLSLECTVEGTSNPNLYWYRQAAGRGLQLLFYSVGIGQISSEVPQNLSASRPQDRQFILSSKKLLLSDSGFYLCAWGVGGSFRETQYFGPGTRLLVL.